This TCR beta chain is from a study of T-cell reconstitution after alpha-beta-depleted transplantation in children. Points from the study as a whole: After one year, T-cell counts and TCRbeta diversity mostly came from new T cells.

This clonotype has only a few counts. Antigen unknown. The V gene's germline CDR1 is SGHNT and CDR2 YYREEE (reference sequence). The CDR3 covers 14 residues. Trimming took 5 bases from V and 8 from J; bases not matched to a gene: 7. Using unique molecular identifiers, the investigators prepared the TCRbeta library. TCRdb processed the PCR reads anew with MiXCR; each CDR3 protein has one entry. Here the sample spans some 550,000 distinct CDR3 sequences, 23% being singletons. The clonotype was recovered from a boy less than two years old who had a stem cell transplant for acute myeloid leukemia, so the T cells may come from the graft donor. This chain uses TRBV5-4 with TRBJ2-1; 10 positions agree with TRBD1. This material consisted of PBMCs, mostly from graft donor cells, taken 360 days after TCRalphabeta/CD19-depleted stem cell transplant. CDR3 residues: CASSPGTGDYEQFF. In nucleotides, the CDR3 is TGTGCCAGCAGTCCCGGGACAGGGGACTATGAGCAGTTCTTC.